The 16 T cell receptor beta chains below come from one sample, sequenced in a study of neurological immune-mediated disorders. Each CDR3 protein gets one entry after TCRdb re-called the 5' RACE reads with MiXCR. The sample records 60,000 or so distinct CDR3 sequences, about an eighth being singletons. Sequenced sample: PBMCs. The receptors shown here come from a man aged 60-69 years in good health.

This clonotype has ten or more counts. The chain carries TRBV12-3 or TRBV12-4 and TRBJ1-5, with D maybe TRBD1 (5 bases). Trimming took 6 bases from V and 6 from J, leaving 18 bases between them. This CDR3 is built from 15 residues. In DNA form, the CDR3 reads TGTGCCAGCAGAGTGGATTCGAGGGACGGTCAGCCCCAGCATTTT. It yields the protein CASRVDSRDGQPQHF.

This clonotype was detected many times. The chain combines TRBV20-1 with TRBJ2-3; D gene uncertain. The CDR3 is made up of 15 amino acids. Trimming took 0 bases from V and 0 from J, leaving 10 bases between them. Germline loops: CDR1 DFQATT, CDR2 SNEGSKA (reference sequence). The CDR3 sequence: CSARDLTTSTDTQYF. For the CDR3, the DNA is TGCAGTGCTAGAGATTTGACAACTAGCACAGATACGCAGTATTTT.

This clonotype was seen ten or more times. This sequence joins TRBV18 and TRBJ1-2, with D tentatively TRBD1 (6 bases). Trimming shortened V by 3 bases and J by 0 bases, and 14 bases separated the two germline ends. Germline V gene data show CDR1 as KGHSH and CDR2 as LQKENI. The CDR3 loop spans 16 amino acids. CDR3 bases: TGTGCCAGCTCACCGAAAACAGGGCCCTCTAACTATGGCTACACCTTC. Protein: CASSPKTGPSNYGYTF.

This clonotype showed up many times. V gene TRBV7-8 combines with J gene TRBJ1-1; D gene unclear. The length of the CDR3 is 14 residues. CDR1 SGHVS and CDR2 FQNEAQ come from the germline V gene. V lost 1 base to trimming and J lost 8 bases, with 14 bases between them. The CDR3 region has the DNA TGTGCCAGCAGCTTAGATTGGTCTACGTTCGAAGCTTTCTTT. Residues: CASSLDWSTFEAFF.

This clonotype was detected ten times or more. V gene TRBV5-1 combines with J gene TRBJ2-2, with D possibly TRBD1 on 5 matching bases. Germline V gene data show CDR1 as SGHRS and CDR2 as YFSETQ. Trimming removed 2 bases at V and 0 bases at J, with 11 bases between. CDR3 size: 16 residues. CDR3 in DNA: TGCGCCAGCAGCTTCCAGGGCGCGTCGAACACCGGGGAGCTGTTTTTT. Protein: CASSFQGASNTGELFF. The full variable domain, rest sourced from reference TRBV5-1 and TRBJ2-2, is KAGVTQTPRYLIKTRGQQVTLSCSPISGHRSVSWYQQTPGQGLQFLFEYFSETQRNKGNFPGRFSGRQFSNSRSEMNVSTLELGDSALYLCASSFQGASNTGELFFGEGSRLTVL.

V gene TRBV4-3 combines with J gene TRBJ2-2; 9 bases line up with TRBD2. This CDR3 has 17 residues. V lost 3 bases, J lost 7 bases, and 12 bases stayed unmatched. The germline V gene has CDR1 LGHNA and CDR2 YSLEER. CDR3 nucleotide sequence: TGCGCCAGCAGCCATGACCCCCACAGCGGGAGGATCGGGGAGCTGTTTTTT. This translates into CASSHDPHSGRIGELFF.

This clonotype was found many times. The chain joins TRBV3-1 to TRBJ1-1; D unclear. The CDR3 spans 14 residues. The germline V gene has CDR1 LGHDT and CDR2 YNNKEL (reference sequence). V lost 1 base to trimming and J lost 0 bases, with 6 bases between them. The DNA for the CDR3 is TGTGCCAGCAGCCAAGGTTCAGTGAACACTGAAGCTTTCTTT. This translates into CASSQGSVNTEAFF.

This clonotype showed up many times. V usage is TRBV9 and J usage is TRBJ2-1; 9 nucleotides agree with TRBD1. V lost 4 bases to trimming and J lost 4 bases; unmatched junction nucleotides: 6. The CDR3 covers 15 residues. Germline lookup yields CDR1 SGDLS and CDR2 YYNGEE. CDR3 residues: CASSTRDREYNEQFF. CDR3 bases: TGTGCCAGCAGCACCCGGGACAGGGAGTACAATGAGCAGTTCTTC.

Worth noting for this clonotype: This may be a read error, as it is one base from a much larger clone. This chain connects TRBV5-6 to TRBJ2-7, with TRBD1 matching over 7 bases. CDR3 length equals 16 residues. Germline V gives CDR1 SGHDT, CDR2 YYEEEE. The CDR3 DNA follows: TGTGCCATCAGCTTGGCCCTGGCAGGGGGACGGATTGAGCAGTACTTC. The encoded protein is CAISLALAGGRIEQYF.

This clonotype qualifies as medium-sized. This chain joins TRBV25-1 and TRBJ1-3, with TRBD1 as a possible D gene (6 bases). Germline V gene data show CDR1 as MGHDK and CDR2 as SYGVNS. V was clipped by 3 bases and J by 4 bases, with 16 bases between them. The CDR3 has 16 amino acids. CDR3 sequence: CASSDRQAPGGNTIYF. In DNA form, the CDR3 reads TGTGCCAGCAGTGACCGACAGGCACCGGGGGGAAACACCATATATTTT.

In this sample, this clonotype turned up many times. This sequence joins TRBV18 and TRBJ2-1, with TRBD1 as a possible D gene (6 bases). The CDR3 is 15 residues long. The V end was cut by 2 bases, the J end by 5 bases, with 13 bases between. The germline CDR1 and CDR2 sequences are KGHSH and LQKENI. The CDR3 DNA is TGTGCCAGCTCACCAAGGTCCGGACAGAACAATGAGCAGTTCTTC. It translates to CASSPRSGQNNEQFF.

This clonotype turned up a few times. This chain uses TRBV5-5 with TRBJ1-2; 7 bases map to TRBD1. V lost 0 bases to trimming and J lost 2 bases; unmatched junction nucleotides: 4. The length of the CDR3 is 15 residues. Looked up from germline, CDR1 is SGHKS and CDR2 is YYEKEE (reference sequence). CDR3 bases: TGTGCCAGCAGCTTGGGGACAGGTTTGAACTATGGCTACACCTTC. The encoded protein is CASSLGTGLNYGYTF.

Ten or more counts support this clonotype. The chain has TRBV7-2 and TRBJ2-2, with D hard to call. Trimming took 5 bases from V and 6 from J, leaving 13 bases between them. CDR1 and CDR2 (germline): SGHTA, FQGNSA. The CDR3 sequence is 14 residues long. The CDR3: CASSLLWTSGELFF. CDR3 nucleotide sequence: TGTGCCAGCAGCCTCTTATGGACCTCCGGGGAGCTGTTTTTT.

In its sample, this clonotype was seen many times. At one boundary the junction diverges from the germline segment, which might be a read error. The chain links TRBV12-3 or TRBV12-4 to TRBJ2-7; weak D call: TRBD1 (5 bases). The CDR3 loop spans 11 amino acids. CDR3 DNA: TGTGCCAGCAGTGATACGACAGACAAGCATTTC. Its translation is CASSDTTDKHF.

This clonotype has a count of ten or more. The J gene is TRBJ2-1, the V gene TRBV5-4; 7 nucleotides line up with TRBD1. The CDR3 covers 15 residues. The V segment lost 7 bases and the J segment 0 bases; nucleotides outside the gene matches: 7. The germline V gene encodes CDR1 SGHNT and CDR2 YYREEE (reference sequence). CDR3 sequence: CASRRGQNSYNEQFF. The CDR3 DNA reads as TGTGCCAGCCGAAGGGGACAGAACTCCTACAATGAGCAGTTCTTC.

This clonotype was counted ten times or more. The chain combines TRBV6-5 with TRBJ2-5; 10 positions agree with TRBD1. Germline CDR1 is MNHEY and CDR2 is SVGAGI. The CDR3 runs 15 residues. V was pared by 6 bases and J by 3 bases, with 7 bases of the junction left unmatched. CDR3 sequence reads: CASSPGTGVEETQYF. CDR3 DNA: TGTGCCAGCAGCCCCGGGACAGGGGTTGAAGAGACCCAGTACTTC.